This T cell receptor (beta chain) is drawn from a study of blood T cells in healthy people across ages (dated by TCRdb to between 2015 and 2016). In terms of the full investigation: In model experiments, roughly one uniquely barcoded TCR beta cDNA molecule per two T cells was captured by template switching. Age-related changes in TCR beta repertoire diversity were measured in the study by deep sequencing normalized with unique cDNA molecular identifiers. The donors were split into four age groups: young (average about 15 years), middle-aged (roughly 39), aged (approximately 60) and long-lived (82). To avoid experimental bias, donors of different ages were randomly spread across the sequencing lanes. For two donors (one aged 18 to 30 and one aged 80 or older), the study analyzed two additional independent replicas of 1 million unique cDNA reads from the same blood draw.

The library was generated by 5' RACE. Sequencing instrument: Illumina HiSeq 2500. The second PCR ran for roughly 7 to 12 cycles and used a J-beta primer mix along with a sample-barcoded 5' primer. A template-switch 5' adaptor carrying 12 random nucleotides introduced a unique molecular identifier onto each TCR beta cDNA molecule. At least 2.5 million CDR3-containing paired-end reads were obtained from each sample. First-strand cDNA synthesis was performed from all RNA using the Mint cDNA synthesis kit, with priming by a TRBC-specific oligonucleotide. Following uracil-DNA glycosylase treatment, all cDNA underwent a first 18-cycle PCR with the universal primers M1SS and BC2_uni_R. The authors' pipeline ran thus. Each sample was normalized by randomly selecting 1 million high-quality reads, each carrying a distinct molecular identifier. Instead of being binned into consensus sequences, reads with shared molecular identifiers were discarded. MiTCR, run with a Q25 quality threshold and the strictest error-elimination algorithm, handled CDR3 identification, clonotype clustering and error correction. A nonparametric unseen species model with Euler transformation was used to estimate a lower bound on total TCR beta diversity. The public reads were run again by TCRdb, first through fastp at Q25 and then through MiXCR, and only productive beta chains were kept. Rows with a matching CDR3 protein are joined into one entry that keeps the most common DNA and genes. These V and J calls originate from TCRdb's pipeline instead of the authors' own analysis. This sample holds about 1 million distinct CDR3 sequences; less than 50% were observed only once. Of the sample, approximately 19% is held by the ten largest clones.

The donors were roughly 40 Caucasian individuals from Russia, aged roughly 6 to 100 years, who were systemically healthy. Each donor gave 8 to 10 milliliters of peripheral blood, collected into EDTA-treated Vacutainer tubes. Ficoll-Paque density-gradient centrifugation was used to isolate PBMCs, with at least 6 million per sample. Total RNA was extracted from PBMCs with Trizol reagent, with at least 6 micrograms obtained per sample. For every donor, an aliquot of PBMCs went through flow cytometry to measure the percentages of naive CD45RAhigh/CD27high T cells. From V the trimming removes 3 bases and from J it removes 2 bases, while the gene matches leave 5 bases of the junction unaccounted for. Taken from the germline V gene, the CDR1 and CDR2 loops are MNHEY and SVGAGI. From the cysteine through the phenylalanine, the CDR3 covers 15 amino acids. The sequence is cut down to CDR3 DNA, 45 bases in frame from base 1.

Points on this clonotype: Its antigen is unknown. Nothing much larger sits one base from this clone, and base qualities are not available.

The paper as a whole reports these results and caveats: Observed TCR beta diversity per million T cells fell roughly linearly with age, and a significant reduction was already apparent by age about 38. Estimates of total diversity based on one million sequenced T cells were considered lower bounds and underestimates. Compared with the aged group, more naive CD4+ T cells, fewer expanded clones and increased TCR diversity were shown by the long-lived group, suggesting age selection. There was a strong correlation between observed TCR beta diversity and the percentage of naive T cells measured by flow cytometry. Since profiling was done on bulk unsorted PBMCs, naive and antigen-experienced compartments could not be conclusively compared. Donor CMV infection status was unknown, potentially confounding age-related changes in expanded clonotypes.

The sample was blood. This clonotype was sampled from an older woman in good health. The V gene is TRBV6-5 and the J gene is TRBJ2-7, and 9 junctional nucleotides match TRBD2. The DNA sequence is as follows: TGTGCCAGCAGTTATCAGGGCGGGAGGGCCTACGAGCAGTACTTC. This yields the protein CASSYQGGRAYEQYF.